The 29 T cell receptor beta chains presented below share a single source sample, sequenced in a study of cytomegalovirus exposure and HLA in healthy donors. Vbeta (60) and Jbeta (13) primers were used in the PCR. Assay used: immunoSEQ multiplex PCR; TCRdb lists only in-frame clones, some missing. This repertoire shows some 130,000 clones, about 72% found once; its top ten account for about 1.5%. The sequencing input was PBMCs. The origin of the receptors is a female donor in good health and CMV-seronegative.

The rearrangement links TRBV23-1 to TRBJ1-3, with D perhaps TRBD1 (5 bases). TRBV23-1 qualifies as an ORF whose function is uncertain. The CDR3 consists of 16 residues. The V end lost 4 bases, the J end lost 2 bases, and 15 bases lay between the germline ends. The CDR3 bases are TGCGCCAGCAGTCGCCCGTTTGAAGGGGCTGGAAACACCATATATTTT. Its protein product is CASSRPFEGAGNTIYF.

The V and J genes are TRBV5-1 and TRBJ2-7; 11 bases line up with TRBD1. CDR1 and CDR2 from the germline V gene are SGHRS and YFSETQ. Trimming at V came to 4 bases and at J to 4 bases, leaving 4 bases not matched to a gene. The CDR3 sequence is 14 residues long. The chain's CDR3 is CASSSRDRGYEQYF. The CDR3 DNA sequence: TGCGCCAGCAGCAGCCGGGACAGGGGGTACGAGCAGTACTTC.

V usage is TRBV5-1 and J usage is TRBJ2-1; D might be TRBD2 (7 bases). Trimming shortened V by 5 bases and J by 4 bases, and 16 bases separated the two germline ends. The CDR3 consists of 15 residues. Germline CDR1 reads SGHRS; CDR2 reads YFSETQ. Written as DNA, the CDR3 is TGCGCCAGCAGAGAGGGGGGAGGGCCGTACAATGAGCAGTTCTTC. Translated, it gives CASREGGGPYNEQFF.

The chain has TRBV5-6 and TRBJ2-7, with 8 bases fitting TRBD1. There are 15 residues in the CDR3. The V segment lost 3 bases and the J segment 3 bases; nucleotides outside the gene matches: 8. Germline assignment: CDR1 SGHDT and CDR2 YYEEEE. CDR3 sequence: CASSSDRGNLYEQYF. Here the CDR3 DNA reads TGTGCCAGCAGCTCCGACAGGGGTAATCTCTACGAGCAGTACTTC.

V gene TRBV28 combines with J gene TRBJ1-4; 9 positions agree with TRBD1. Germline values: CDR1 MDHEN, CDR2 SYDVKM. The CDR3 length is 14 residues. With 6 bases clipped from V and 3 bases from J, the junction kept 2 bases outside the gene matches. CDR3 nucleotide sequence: TGTGCCAGCAGGAGGGACAGGGCTAATGAAAAACTGTTTTTT. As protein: CASRRDRANEKLFF.

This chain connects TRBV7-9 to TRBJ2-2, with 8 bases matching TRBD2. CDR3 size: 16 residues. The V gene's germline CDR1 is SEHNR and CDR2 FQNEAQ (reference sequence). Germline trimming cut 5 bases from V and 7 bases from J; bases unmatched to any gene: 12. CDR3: CASSPYSGNGGGELFF. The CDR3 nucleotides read TGTGCCAGCAGCCCCTATAGCGGGAACGGTGGCGGGGAGCTGTTTTTT. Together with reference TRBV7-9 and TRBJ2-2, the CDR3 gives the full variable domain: DTGVSQNPRHKITKRGQNVTFRCDPISEHNRLYWYRQTLGQGPEFLTYFQNEAQLEKSRLLSDRFSAERPKGSFSTLEIQRTEQGDSAMYLCASSPYSGNGGGELFFGEGSRLTVL.

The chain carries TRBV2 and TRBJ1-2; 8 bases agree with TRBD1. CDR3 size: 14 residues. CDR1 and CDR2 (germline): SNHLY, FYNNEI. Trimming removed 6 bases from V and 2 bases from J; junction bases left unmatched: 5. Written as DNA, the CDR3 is TGTGCCAGCAGCGCCGACAGGGGCAACTATGGCTACACCTTC. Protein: CASSADRGNYGYTF.

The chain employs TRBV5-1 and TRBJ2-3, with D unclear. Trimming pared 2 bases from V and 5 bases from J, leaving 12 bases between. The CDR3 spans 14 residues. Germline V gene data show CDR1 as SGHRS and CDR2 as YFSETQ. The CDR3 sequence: CASSFIPGQDTQYF. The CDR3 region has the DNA TGCGCCAGCAGCTTTATACCAGGCCAAGATACGCAGTATTTT.

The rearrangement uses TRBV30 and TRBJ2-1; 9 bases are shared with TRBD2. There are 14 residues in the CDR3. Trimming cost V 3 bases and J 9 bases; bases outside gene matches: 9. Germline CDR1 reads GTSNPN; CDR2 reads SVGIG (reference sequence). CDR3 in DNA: TGTGCCTGGAGACCCGGCGGGAGGGCCGGTGAGCAGTTCTTC. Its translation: CAWRPGGRAGEQFF.

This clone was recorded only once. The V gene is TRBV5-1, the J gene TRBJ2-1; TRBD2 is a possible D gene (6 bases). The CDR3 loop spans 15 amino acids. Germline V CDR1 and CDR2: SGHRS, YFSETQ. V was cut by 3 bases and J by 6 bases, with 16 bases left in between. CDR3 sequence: CASSSVPGGSNEQFF. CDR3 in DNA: TGCGCCAGCAGCTCGGTACCTGGAGGGTCCAATGAGCAGTTCTTC.

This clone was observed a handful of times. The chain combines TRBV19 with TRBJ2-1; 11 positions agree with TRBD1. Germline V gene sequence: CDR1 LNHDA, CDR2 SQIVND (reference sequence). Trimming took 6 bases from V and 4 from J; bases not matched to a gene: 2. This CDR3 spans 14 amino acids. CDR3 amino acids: CASRGQGAYNEQFF. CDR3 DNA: TGTGCCAGTAGAGGACAGGGGGCGTACAATGAGCAGTTCTTC.

For the CDR3, the DNA is TGTGCCAGCAACCGATTACTAGCGGGATTTGGATATGAGCAGTTCTTC. It is translated as CASNRLLAGFGYEQFF. The V call is TRBV11-2, the J call TRBJ2-1; 10 bases align to TRBD2. V was pared by 7 bases and J by 8 bases, with 14 bases of the junction left unmatched. This CDR3 is built from 16 residues. CDR1 is SGHAT and CDR2 is FQNNGV in the germline V gene.

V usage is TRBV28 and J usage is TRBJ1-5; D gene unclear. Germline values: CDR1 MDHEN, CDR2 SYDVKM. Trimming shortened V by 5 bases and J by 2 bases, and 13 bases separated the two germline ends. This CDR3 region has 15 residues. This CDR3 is CASSVLRLGNQPQHF. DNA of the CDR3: TGTGCCAGCAGTGTTTTGAGGCTAGGCAATCAGCCCCAGCATTTT.

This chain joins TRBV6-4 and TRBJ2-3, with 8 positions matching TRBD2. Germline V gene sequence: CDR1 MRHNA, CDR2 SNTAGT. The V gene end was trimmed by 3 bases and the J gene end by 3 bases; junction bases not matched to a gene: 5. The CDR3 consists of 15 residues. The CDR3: CASSDLASGTDTQYF. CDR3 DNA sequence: TGTGCCAGCAGTGATTTGGCTAGCGGGACAGATACGCAGTATTTT.

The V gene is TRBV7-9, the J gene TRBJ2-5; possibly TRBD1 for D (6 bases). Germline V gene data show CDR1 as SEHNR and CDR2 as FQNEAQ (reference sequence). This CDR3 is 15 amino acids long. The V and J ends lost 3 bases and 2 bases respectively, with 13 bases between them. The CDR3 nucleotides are TGTGCCAGCAGCTTTCCGGGACACTCTCAAGAGACCCAGTACTTC. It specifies CASSFPGHSQETQYF.

The CDR3 loop reads CASSPLAGQYPKLYNEQFF. The CDR3 nucleotides are TGTGCCAGCAGCCCGCTAGCGGGGCAATACCCGAAACTCTACAATGAGCAGTTCTTC. V is TRBV7-9 and J is TRBJ2-1; 9 bases agree with TRBD2. CDR3 length: 19 residues. V lost 5 bases and J lost 3; bases outside the gene matches: 17. Looked up from germline, CDR1 is SEHNR and CDR2 is FQNEAQ (reference sequence). The whole variable domain, remainder taken from reference TRBV7-9 and TRBJ2-1, is DTGVSQNPRHKITKRGQNVTFRCDPISEHNRLYWYRQTLGQGPEFLTYFQNEAQLEKSRLLSDRFSAERPKGSFSTLEIQRTEQGDSAMYLCASSPLAGQYPKLYNEQFFGPGTRLTVL.

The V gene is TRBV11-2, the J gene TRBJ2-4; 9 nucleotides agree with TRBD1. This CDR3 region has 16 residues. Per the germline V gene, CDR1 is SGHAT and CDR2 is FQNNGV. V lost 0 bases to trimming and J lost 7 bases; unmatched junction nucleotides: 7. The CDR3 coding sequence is TGTGCCAGCAGCTTAGATGGGGGACAGGGCCGGAACATTCAGTACTTC. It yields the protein CASSLDGGQGRNIQYF.

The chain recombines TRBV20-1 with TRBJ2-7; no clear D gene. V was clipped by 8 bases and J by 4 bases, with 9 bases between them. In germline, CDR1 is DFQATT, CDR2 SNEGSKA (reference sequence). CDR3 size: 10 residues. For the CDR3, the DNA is TGCAGTCCCTCTAAGTACGAGCAGTACTTC. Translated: CSPSKYEQYF.

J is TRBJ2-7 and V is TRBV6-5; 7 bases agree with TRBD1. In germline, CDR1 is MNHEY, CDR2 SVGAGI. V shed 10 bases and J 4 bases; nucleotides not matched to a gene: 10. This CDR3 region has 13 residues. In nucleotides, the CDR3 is TGTGCCACCTCAGACAGGGCCGGTTACGAGCAGTACTTC. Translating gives CATSDRAGYEQYF.

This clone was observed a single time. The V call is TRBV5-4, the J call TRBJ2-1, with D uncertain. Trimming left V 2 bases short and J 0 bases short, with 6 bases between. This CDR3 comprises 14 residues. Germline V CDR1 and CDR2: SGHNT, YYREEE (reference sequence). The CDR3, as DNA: TGTGCCAGCAGCTTTGAGAGCTCCTACAATGAGCAGTTCTTC. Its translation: CASSFESSYNEQFF.

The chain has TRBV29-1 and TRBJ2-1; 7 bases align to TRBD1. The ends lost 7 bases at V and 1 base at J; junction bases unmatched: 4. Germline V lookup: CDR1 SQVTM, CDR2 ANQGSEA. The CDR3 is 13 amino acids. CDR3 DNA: TGCAGCGGGGGGACAGATTCCTACAATGAGCAGTTCTTC. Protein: CSGGTDSYNEQFF.

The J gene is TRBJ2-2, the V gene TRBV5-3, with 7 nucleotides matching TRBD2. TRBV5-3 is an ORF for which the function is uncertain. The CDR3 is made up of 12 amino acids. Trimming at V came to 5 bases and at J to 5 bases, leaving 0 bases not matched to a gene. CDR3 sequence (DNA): TGTGCCAGAAGGGGGGGGACCGGGGAGCTGTTTTTT. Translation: CARRGGTGELFF.

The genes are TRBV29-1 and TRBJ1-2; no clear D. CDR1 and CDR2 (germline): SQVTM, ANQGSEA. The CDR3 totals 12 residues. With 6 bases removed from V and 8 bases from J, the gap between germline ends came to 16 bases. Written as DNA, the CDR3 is TGCAGCGTACTGGAGAGGGCCAGCGGCTACACCTTC. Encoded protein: CSVLERASGYTF.

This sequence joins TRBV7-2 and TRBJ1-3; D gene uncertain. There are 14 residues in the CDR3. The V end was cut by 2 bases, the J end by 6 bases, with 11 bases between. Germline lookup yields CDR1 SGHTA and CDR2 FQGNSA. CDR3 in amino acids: CASSLKLGVNTIYF. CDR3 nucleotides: TGTGCCAGCAGCTTAAAGTTGGGAGTAAACACCATATATTTT.

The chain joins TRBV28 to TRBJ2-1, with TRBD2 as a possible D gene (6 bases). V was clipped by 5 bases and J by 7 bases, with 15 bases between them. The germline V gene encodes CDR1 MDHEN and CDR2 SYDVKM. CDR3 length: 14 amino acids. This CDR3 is CASSDGRGGNEQFF. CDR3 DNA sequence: TGTGCCAGCAGTGACGGACGCGGAGGGAATGAGCAGTTCTTC.

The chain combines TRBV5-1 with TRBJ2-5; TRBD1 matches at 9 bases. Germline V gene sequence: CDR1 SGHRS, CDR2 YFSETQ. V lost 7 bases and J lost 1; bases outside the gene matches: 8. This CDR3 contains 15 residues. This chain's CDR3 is CASGLGTGIQETQYF. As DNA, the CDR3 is TGCGCCAGCGGATTGGGGACAGGGATCCAAGAGACCCAGTACTTC.

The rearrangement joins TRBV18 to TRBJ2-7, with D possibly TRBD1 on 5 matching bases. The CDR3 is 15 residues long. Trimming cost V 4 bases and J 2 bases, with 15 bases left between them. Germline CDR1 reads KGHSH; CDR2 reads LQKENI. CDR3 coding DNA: TGTGCCAGCTCACTAGGGCAGGGTGGCCCCTACGAGCAGTACTTC. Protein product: CASSLGQGGPYEQYF.

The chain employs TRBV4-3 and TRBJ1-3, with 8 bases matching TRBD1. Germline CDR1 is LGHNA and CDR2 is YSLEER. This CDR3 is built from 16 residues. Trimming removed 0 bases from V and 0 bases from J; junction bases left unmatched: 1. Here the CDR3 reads CASSQETGASGNTIYF. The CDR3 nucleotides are TGCGCCAGCAGCCAAGAGACAGGGGCCTCTGGAAACACCATATATTTT.

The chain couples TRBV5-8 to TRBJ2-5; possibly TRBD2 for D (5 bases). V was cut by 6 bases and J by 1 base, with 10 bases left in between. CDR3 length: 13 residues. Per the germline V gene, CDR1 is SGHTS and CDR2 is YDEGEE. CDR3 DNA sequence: TGTGCCAGCAATAAACGGGGCCAAGAGACCCAGTACTTC. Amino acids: CASNKRGQETQYF. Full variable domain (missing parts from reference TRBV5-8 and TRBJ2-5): EAGVTQSPTHLIKTRGQQATLRCSPISGHTSVYWYQQALGLGLQFLLWYDEGEERNRGNFPPRFSGRQFPNYSSELNVNALELEDSALYLCASNKRGQETQYFGPGTRLLVL.